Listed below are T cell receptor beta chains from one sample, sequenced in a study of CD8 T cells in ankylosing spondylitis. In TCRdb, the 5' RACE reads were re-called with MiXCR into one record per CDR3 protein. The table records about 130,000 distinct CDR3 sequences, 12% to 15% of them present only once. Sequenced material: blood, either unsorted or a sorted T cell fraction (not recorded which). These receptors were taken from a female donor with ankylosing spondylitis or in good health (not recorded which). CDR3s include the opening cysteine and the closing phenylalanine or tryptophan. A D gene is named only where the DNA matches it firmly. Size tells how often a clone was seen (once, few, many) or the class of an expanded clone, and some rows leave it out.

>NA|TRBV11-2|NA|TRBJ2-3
TGTGCCAGCAGCTTAGTGGTAGGGTTTTCGACAGATACGCAGTATTTT
CASSLVVGFSTDTQYF
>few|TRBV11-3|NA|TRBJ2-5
TGTGCCAGCAGCGCTACCCTTTGGAGTATTAGAGAGATCCAGTACTTC
CASSATLWSIREIQYF
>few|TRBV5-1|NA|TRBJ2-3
TGCGCCAGCACCGTACAGGGTGCAGATACGCAGTATTTT
CASTVQGADTQYF
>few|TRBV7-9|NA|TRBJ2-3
TGTGCCAGCAGCTTGGGACGTTTGACAGGAGGCACAGATACGCAGTATTTT
CASSLGRLTGGTDTQYF
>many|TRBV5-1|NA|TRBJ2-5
TGCGCCAGCAGCGCGGGGAGTCTAAGAGAGACCCAGTACTTC
CASSAGSLRETQYF
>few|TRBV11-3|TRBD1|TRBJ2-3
TGTGCCAGCAGCTTAGGGACAGGGAGTCTGACAGATACGCAGTATTTT
CASSLGTGSLTDTQYF
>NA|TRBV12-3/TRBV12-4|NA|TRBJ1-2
TGTGCCAGCAGTTTACCTGGGGGCTACACCTTC
CASSLPGGYTF
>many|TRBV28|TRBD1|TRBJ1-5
TGTGCCAGCAGTTTATCCGGGACAGGGCTCTTCCAGCCCCAGCATTTT
CASSLSGTGLFQPQHF
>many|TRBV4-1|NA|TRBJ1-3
TGCGCCAGCAGCCAAGATGGAACAGGGAACCAAAACACCATATATTTT
CASSQDGTGNQNTIYF
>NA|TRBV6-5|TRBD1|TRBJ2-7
TGTGCCAGCAGTTACCTTCATGAGGGGGCCAAGCAGTACTTC
CASSYLHEGAKQYF
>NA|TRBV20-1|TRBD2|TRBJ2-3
TGCAGTGCTAGAGGATCACTGACTAGCGGGACCAGCACAGATACGCAGTATTTT
CSARGSLTSGTSTDTQYF
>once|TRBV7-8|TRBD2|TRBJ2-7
TGTGCCAGCAGCTCCCCTTCTTTAGGCAGCGGGAGTTCGAACTACGAGCAGTACTTC
CASSSPSLGSGSSNYEQYF
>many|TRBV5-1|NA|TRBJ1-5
TGCGCCAGCAGCTTGGGTTGGGACCAGCCCCAGCATTTT
CASSLGWDQPQHF
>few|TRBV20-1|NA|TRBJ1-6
TGCAGTGCTAGTTCGGGGTATAATTCACCCCTCCACTTT
CSASSGYNSPLHF
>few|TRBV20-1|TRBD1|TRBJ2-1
TGCAGTGCTGGGCGGACAGGGGAGGAGGACAATGAGCAGTTCTTC
CSAGRTGEEDNEQFF
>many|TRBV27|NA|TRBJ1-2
TGTGCCAGCAGTTTGATCCAGGGCAGAACACTCTATGGCTACACCTTC
CASSLIQGRTLYGYTF
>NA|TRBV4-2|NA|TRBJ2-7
TGTGTCAGCAGCCAAGTCCTGGGGGGATACGAGCAGTACTTC
CVSSQVLGGYEQYF
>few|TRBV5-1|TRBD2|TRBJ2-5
TGCGCCAGCAGCTTGTCTAGCGGGGGACAAGAGACCCAGTACTTC
CASSLSSGGQETQYF
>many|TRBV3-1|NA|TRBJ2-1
TGTGCCAGCAGCCGACAGGCGATCGACAATGAGCAGTTCTTC
CASSRQAIDNEQFF
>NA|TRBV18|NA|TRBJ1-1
TGTGCCAGCTCACCACTCGGTGAAACTGAAGCTTTCTTT
CASSPLGETEAFF
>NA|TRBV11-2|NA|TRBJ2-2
TGTGCCAGCAGCTTAGGGCAGGCCCTCATCGGGGAGCTGTTTTTT
CASSLGQALIGELFF
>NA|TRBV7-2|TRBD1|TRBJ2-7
TGTGCCAGCAGCTGGGCCGGGACAGGGATCGAGCAGTACTTC
CASSWAGTGIEQYF
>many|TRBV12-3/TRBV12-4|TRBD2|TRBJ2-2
TGTGCCAGCATCTTAGGGAGGACTAGTCCGAACACCGGGGAGCTGTTTTTT
CASILGRTSPNTGELFF
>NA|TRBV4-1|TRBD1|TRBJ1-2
TGCGCCAGCAGCCAAGATAGGGCAGGGGGACGTGGCTACACCTTC
CASSQDRAGGRGYTF
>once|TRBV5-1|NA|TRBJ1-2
TGCGCCAGCAGCTTGGACCGGACCGACTATGGCTACACCTTC
CASSLDRTDYGYTF
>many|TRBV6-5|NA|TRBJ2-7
TGTGCCAGCAGTTACTCGAGGTACTCTTCCCACGAGCAGTACTTC
CASSYSRYSSHEQYF
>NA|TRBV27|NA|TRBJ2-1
TGTGCCAGCAGACTATACAATGAGCAGTTCTTC
CASRLYNEQFF
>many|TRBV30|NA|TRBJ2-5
TGTGCCTGGAGTTCCGTCGAAGAGACCCAGTACTTC
CAWSSVEETQYF
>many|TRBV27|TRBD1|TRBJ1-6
TGTGCCAGCAATAGACAGGGACCAAATTCACCCCTCCACTTT
CASNRQGPNSPLHF
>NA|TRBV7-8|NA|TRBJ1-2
TGTGCCAGCAGCTTACTCCGACAGGCCAACTATGGCTACACCTTC
CASSLLRQANYGYTF
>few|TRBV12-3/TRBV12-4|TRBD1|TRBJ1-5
TGTGCCAGCAGAGTAGGACAGGGCCTTCAGCCCCAGCATTTT
CASRVGQGLQPQHF
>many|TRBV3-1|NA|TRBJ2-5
TGTGCCAGCAGCCTAAAATTCGAGACAAAAGAGACCCAGTACTTC
CASSLKFETKETQYF
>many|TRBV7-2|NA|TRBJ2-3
TGTGCCAGCAGCTTATCCCTAACACGCACAGATACGCAGTATTTT
CASSLSLTRTDTQYF
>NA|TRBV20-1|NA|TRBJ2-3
TGCAGTGCTAGAGTTCCCCGGGGTATAACAGATACGCAGTATTTT
CSARVPRGITDTQYF
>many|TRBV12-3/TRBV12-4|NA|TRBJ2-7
TGTGCCAGCAGTTTAGGACAGGATAAAACCGGCGAGCAGTACTTC
CASSLGQDKTGEQYF
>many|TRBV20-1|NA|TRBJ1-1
TGCAGTGCCCTCGACAGGTTAATGAACACTGAAGCTTTCTTT
CSALDRLMNTEAFF
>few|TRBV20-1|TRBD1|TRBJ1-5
TGCTGTGCTAGAGGTGGGACAGGGTTTAATCAGCCCCAGCATTTT
CCARGGTGFNQPQHF
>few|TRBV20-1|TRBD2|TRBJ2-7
TGCAGTGCCTACCGGCGGGAGTCATCCCACGAGCAGTACTTC
CSAYRRESSHEQYF
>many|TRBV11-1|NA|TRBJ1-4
TGTGCCAGCAGCTCGGGACCAACTAATGAAAAACTGTTTTTT
CASSSGPTNEKLFF
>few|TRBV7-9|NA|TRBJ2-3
TGTGCCAGCAGCTTAGGGACAGCAGATACGCAGTATTTT
CASSLGTADTQYF
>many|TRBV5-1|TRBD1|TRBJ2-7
TGCGCCATCGTTAAGGGCAGGGGGACCTACGAGCAGTACTTC
CAIVKGRGTYEQYF
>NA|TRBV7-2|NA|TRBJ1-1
TGTGCCAGCAGCTTAAGGGGGGCTCCGAACACTGAAGCTTTCTTT
CASSLRGAPNTEAFF
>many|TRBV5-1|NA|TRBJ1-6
TGCGCCAGCAGCTTGGCCATTCGGACCAACTCTTTTAATTCACCCCTCCACTTT
CASSLAIRTNSFNSPLHF
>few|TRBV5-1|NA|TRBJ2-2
TGCGCCAGCAGCTTGACGTCCGGGACCACCGGGGAGCTGTTTTTT
CASSLTSGTTGELFF
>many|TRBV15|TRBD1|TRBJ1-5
TGTGCCACCAGCACCCGGGACAGGGTGACTCAGCCCCAGCATTTT
CATSTRDRVTQPQHF
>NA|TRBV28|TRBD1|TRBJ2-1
TGTGCCAGCAGTTACGGACAGGGGGCCTACAATGAGCAGTTCTTC
CASSYGQGAYNEQFF
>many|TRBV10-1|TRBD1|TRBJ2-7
TGCGCCAGCAGTATCTCAGGGGGCGAGCAGTACTTC
CASSISGGEQYF
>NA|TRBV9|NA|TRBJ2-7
TGTGCCAGCAGCGACGGCAGACCGTACGAGCAGTACTTC
CASSDGRPYEQYF